Presented here are 10 T cell receptor beta chains from one specimen sequenced in a study of T cells in Graves' hyperthyroidism and ophthalmopathy (dated by TCRdb to about 2019). Preparation of the library involved multiplex PCR. TCRdb lists the instrument as Illumina HiSeq 2000. Amplification of TCR beta CDR3 regions was carried out from RNA transcripts. A first-round RT-PCR of the TCR CDR3 used the HTBI primer set with the Qiagen OneStep RT-PCR kit. The raw public data were reprocessed by TCRdb itself: fastp quality trimming at Q25, MiXCR clonotype calling, in-frame beta chains only. Every distinct CDR3 protein forms one entry, paired with its most common genes and DNA. This sample holds 550,000 to 700,000 distinct CDR3 sequences; roughly 15% were observed only once. The ten largest make up over 3.5% of the sample. The sequenced sample consisted of blood. The source of these receptors is a woman in her 40s with Graves' ophthalmopathy.

The table lists this clonotype with many counts. V usage is TRBV28 and J usage is TRBJ1-1; no clear D gene. Trimming removed 2 bases from V and 4 bases from J, with 5 bases in between. This CDR3 contains 12 residues. CDR1 MDHEN and CDR2 SYDVKM come from the germline V gene. The CDR3 loop reads CASSLRSTEAFF. The CDR3 DNA reads TGTGCCAGCAGTTTAAGGAGCACTGAAGCTTTCTTT.

This clonotype was seen repeatedly, ten times or more. J is TRBJ1-2 and V is TRBV28; D is uncertain. The CDR3 has 15 residues. Germline-derived CDR1 and CDR2 are MDHEN and SYDVKM. Trimming cost V 10 bases and J 1 base, with 19 bases left between them. CDR3 sequence reads: CATTVRGSLNYGYTF. The CDR3, as DNA: TGTGCCACAACAGTGCGAGGCAGCCTTAACTATGGCTACACCTTC.

About this clonotype itself: An end of the junction does not agree with germline; a read error may underlie this. The rearrangement links TRBV6-5 to TRBJ2-2, with D tentatively TRBD1 or TRBD2 (6 bases each). In germline, CDR1 is MNHEY, CDR2 SVGAGI. CDR3 length: 15 residues. The CDR3 is CASSYLGGGTGELFF. DNA for the CDR3: TGCGCCAGCAGTTACCTGGGGGGCGGCACCGGGGAGCTGTTTTTT.

This clonotype was seen ten or more times. This chain connects TRBV27 to TRBJ2-7; 8 bases map to TRBD2. Germline CDR1 and CDR2: MNHEY and SMNVEV (reference sequence). The CDR3 has 14 amino acids. With 6 bases clipped from V and 5 bases from J, the junction kept 9 bases outside the gene matches. The CDR3 region is CASSPAGALNEQYF. For the CDR3, the DNA is TGTGCCAGCAGCCCAGCGGGAGCGTTAAACGAGCAGTACTTC.

This clonotype was detected many times. The chain joins TRBV10-3 to TRBJ1-1, with D unclear. Germline CDR1 reads ENHRY; CDR2 reads SYGVKD. The CDR3 is 14 residues long. V lost 0 bases, J lost 3 bases, and 8 bases lay in between. The CDR3 DNA is TGTGCCATCAGTGAGTCTATAAAGTACACTGAAGCTTTCTTT. Its protein is CAISESIKYTEAFF.

To note about this clonotype: This clone may be a read error of a much larger clone one base away. J is TRBJ2-5 and V is TRBV20-1; no definite D call. Germline lookup yields CDR1 DFQATT and CDR2 SNEGSKA (reference sequence). The CDR3 is made up of 14 amino acids. CDR3 sequence: CGARDDGSLETQYF. CDR3 DNA: TGCGGTGCTAGAGATGATGGGTCCCTAGAGACCCAGTACTTC.

This clonotype was recorded many times. The chain links TRBV28 to TRBJ2-7; possibly TRBD1 or TRBD2 for D (5 bases each). The CDR3 has 13 amino acids. Trimming cost V 7 bases and J 0 bases, with 10 bases left between them. Germline lookup yields CDR1 MDHEN and CDR2 SYDVKM. The CDR3 DNA follows: TGTGCCAGCACCTTGAGGGGCTCCTACGAGCAGTACTTC. Translation: CASTLRGSYEQYF.

In this sample, this clonotype turned up many times. CDR3 protein: CASWGGVGDEQYF. The CDR3 nucleotides read TGTGCCAGTTGGGGGGGGGTCGGCGACGAGCAGTACTTC. The chain recombines TRBV19 with TRBJ2-7; 7 nucleotides match TRBD2. Unmatched junction bases numbered 9, after V lost 8 bases and J lost 5 bases. CDR1 is LNHDA and CDR2 is SQIVND in the germline V gene (reference sequence). This CDR3 has 13 residues. Full variable domain (remainder filled in from reference TRBV19 and TRBJ2-7): DGGITQSPKYLFRKEGQNVTLSCEQNLNHDAMYWYRQDPGQGLRLIYYSQIVNDFQKGDIAEGYSVSREKKESFPLTVTSAQKNPTAFYLCASWGGVGDEQYFGPGTRLTVT.

The chain couples TRBV7-2 to TRBJ2-5, with 14 bases lining up with TRBD2. Germline CDR1 is SGHTA and CDR2 is FQGNSA. Unmatched junction bases numbered 4, after V lost 5 bases and J lost 5 bases. The CDR3 extends over 15 amino acids. CDR3 residues: CASSPGLAGDETQYF. CDR3 DNA: TGTGCCAGCAGCCCGGGACTAGCGGGAGACGAGACCCAGTACTTC.

This clonotype was detected ten times or more. V usage is TRBV6-5 and J usage is TRBJ1-3; 7 bases agree with TRBD1. V shed 5 bases and J 4 bases; nucleotides not matched to a gene: 8. This CDR3 region has 15 residues. Germline V gene sequence: CDR1 MNHEY, CDR2 SVGAGI. In DNA form, the CDR3 reads TGTGCCAGCAGTATCACGACAGGGATCGGAAACACCATATATTTT. Its translation: CASSITTGIGNTIYF.